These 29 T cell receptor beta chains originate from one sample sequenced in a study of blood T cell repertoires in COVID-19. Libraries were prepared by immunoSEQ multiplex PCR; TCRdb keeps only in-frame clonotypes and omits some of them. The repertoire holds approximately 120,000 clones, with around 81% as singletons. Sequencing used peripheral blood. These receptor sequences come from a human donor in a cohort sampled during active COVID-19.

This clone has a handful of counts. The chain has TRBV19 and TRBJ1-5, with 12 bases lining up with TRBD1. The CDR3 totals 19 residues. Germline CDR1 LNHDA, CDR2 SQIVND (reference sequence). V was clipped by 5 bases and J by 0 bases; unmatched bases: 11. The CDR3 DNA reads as TGTGCCAGTAGTCTCCAAGGGACAGGGGGCGCGAATAGCAATCAGCCCCAGCATTTT. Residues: CASSLQGTGGANSNQPQHF.

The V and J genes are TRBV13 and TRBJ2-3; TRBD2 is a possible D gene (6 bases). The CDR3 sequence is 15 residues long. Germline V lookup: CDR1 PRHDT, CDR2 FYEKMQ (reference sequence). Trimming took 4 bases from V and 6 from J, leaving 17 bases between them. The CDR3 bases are TGTGCCAGCAGCTCCTGGGACGCCGGAGGGGATACGCAGTATTTT. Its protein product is CASSSWDAGGDTQYF.

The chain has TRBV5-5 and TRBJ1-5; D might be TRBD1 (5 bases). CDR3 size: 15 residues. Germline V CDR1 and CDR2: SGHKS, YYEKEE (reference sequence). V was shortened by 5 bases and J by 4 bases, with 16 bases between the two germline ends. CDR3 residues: CASRFREGTNQPQHF. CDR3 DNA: TGTGCCAGCAGGTTCAGGGAAGGTACAAATCAGCCCCAGCATTTT.

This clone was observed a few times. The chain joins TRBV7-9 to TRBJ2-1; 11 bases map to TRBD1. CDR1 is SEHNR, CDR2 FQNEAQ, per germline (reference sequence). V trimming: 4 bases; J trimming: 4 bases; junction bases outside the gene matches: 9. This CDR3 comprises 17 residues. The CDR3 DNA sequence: TGTGCCAGCAGCTCGAGCCGGACAGGGGGCTGGTACAATGAGCAGTTCTTC. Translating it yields CASSSSRTGGWYNEQFF.

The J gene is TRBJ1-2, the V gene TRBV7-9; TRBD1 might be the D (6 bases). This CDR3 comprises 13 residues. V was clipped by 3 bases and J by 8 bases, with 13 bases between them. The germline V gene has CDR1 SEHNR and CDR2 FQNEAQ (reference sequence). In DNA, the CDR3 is TGTGCCAGCAGCTTCCCTAAGGGGGACGGCTACACCTTC. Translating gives CASSFPKGDGYTF.

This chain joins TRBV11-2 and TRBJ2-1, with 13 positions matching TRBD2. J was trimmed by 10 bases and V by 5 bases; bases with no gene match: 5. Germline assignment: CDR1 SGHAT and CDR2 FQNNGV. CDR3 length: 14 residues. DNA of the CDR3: TGTGCCAGCAGCACCGGGACTAGCGGGGCCGAGCAGTTCTTC. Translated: CASSTGTSGAEQFF. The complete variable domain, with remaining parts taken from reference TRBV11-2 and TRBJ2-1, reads EAGVAQSPRYKIIEKRQSVAFWCNPISGHATLYWYQQILGQGPKLLIQFQNNGVVDDSQLPKDRFSAERLKGVDSTLKIQPAKLEDSAVYLCASSTGTSGAEQFFGPGTRLTVL.

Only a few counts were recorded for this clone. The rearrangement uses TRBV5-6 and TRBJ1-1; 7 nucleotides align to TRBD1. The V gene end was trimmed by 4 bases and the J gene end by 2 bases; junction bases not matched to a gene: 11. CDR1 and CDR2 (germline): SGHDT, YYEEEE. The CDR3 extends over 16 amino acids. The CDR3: CASSLYPGQPNTEAFF. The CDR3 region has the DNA TGTGCCAGCAGCCTTTACCCGGGACAGCCTAACACTGAAGCTTTCTTT.

The CDR3 reads CASSVVEIAGELFF. CDR3 sequence (DNA): TGTGCCAGCAGCGTAGTAGAGATCGCCGGGGAGCTGTTTTTT. The chain joins TRBV9 to TRBJ2-2; D not certain. Trimming removed 0 bases from V and 6 bases from J, with 9 bases in between. Looked up from germline, CDR1 is SGDLS and CDR2 is YYNGEE. This CDR3 is built from 14 residues.

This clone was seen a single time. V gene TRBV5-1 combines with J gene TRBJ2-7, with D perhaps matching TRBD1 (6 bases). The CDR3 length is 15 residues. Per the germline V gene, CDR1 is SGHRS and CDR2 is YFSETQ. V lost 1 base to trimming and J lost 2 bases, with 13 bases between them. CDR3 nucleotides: TGCGCCAGCAGCTTGCCCGGACAGCGAGCCTACGAGCAGTACTTC. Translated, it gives CASSLPGQRAYEQYF. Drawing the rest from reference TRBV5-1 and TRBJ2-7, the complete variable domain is KAGVTQTPRYLIKTRGQQVTLSCSPISGHRSVSWYQQTPGQGLQFLFEYFSETQRNKGNFPGRFSGRQFSNSRSEMNVSTLELGDSALYLCASSLPGQRAYEQYFGPGTRLTVT.

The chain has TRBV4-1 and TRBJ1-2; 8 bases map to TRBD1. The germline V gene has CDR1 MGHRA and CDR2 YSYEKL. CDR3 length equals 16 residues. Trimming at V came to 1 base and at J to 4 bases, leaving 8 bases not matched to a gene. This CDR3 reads CASSQVPSDRVYGYTF. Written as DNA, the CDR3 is TGCGCCAGCAGCCAAGTCCCCTCGGACAGGGTCTATGGCTACACCTTC.

This CDR3 reads CASSLTGYTEAFF. DNA of the CDR3: TGTGCCAGCAGTCTCACAGGGTACACTGAAGCTTTCTTT. V is TRBV12-3 or TRBV12-4 and J is TRBJ1-1, with D possibly TRBD1 on 6 matching bases. The CDR3 runs 13 residues. V lost 5 bases and J 3 bases, leaving 10 bases between the germline ends.

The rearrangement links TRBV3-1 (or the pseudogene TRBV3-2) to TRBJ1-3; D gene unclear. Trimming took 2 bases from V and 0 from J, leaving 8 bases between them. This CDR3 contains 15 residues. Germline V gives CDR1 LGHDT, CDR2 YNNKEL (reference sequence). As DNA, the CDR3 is TGTGCCAGCAGCCAATTGTGGAGCTCTGGAAACACCATATATTTT. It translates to CASSQLWSSGNTIYF.

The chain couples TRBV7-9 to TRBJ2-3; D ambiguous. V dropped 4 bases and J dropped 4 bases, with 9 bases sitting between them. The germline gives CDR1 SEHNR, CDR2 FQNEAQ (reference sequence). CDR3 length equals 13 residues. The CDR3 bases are TGTGCCAGCAGCTCCGGCGGAGCAGATACGCAGTATTTT. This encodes CASSSGGADTQYF. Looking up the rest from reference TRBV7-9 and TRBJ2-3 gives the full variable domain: DTGVSQNPRHKITKRGQNVTFRCDPISEHNRLYWYRQTLGQGPEFLTYFQNEAQLEKSRLLSDRFSAERPKGSFSTLEIQRTEQGDSAMYLCASSSGGADTQYFGPGTRLTVL.

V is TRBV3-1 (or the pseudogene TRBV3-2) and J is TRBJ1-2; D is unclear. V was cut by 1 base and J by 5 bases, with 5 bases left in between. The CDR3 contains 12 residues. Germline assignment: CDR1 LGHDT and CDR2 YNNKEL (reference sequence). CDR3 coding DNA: TGTGCCAGCAGCCAAGCGGGGTATGGCTACACCTTC. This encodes CASSQAGYGYTF.

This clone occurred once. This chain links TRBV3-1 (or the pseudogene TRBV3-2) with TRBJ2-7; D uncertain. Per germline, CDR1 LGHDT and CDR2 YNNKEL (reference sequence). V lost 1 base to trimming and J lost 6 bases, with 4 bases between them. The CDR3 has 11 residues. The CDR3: CASSQVSEQYF. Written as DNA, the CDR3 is TGTGCCAGCAGCCAAGTCAGCGAGCAGTACTTC.

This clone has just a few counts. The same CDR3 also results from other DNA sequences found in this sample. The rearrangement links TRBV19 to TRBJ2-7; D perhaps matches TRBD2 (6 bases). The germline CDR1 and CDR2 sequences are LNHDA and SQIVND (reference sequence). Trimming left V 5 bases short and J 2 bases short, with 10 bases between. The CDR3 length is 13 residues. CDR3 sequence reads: CASSRPGAYEQYF. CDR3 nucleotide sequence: TGTGCCAGTAGTCGTCCGGGGGCCTACGAGCAGTACTTC.

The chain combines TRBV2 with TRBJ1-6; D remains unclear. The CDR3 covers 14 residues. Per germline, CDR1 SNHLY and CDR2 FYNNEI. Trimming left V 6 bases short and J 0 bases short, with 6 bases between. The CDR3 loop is CASRAGSYNSPLHF. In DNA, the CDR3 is TGTGCCAGCAGGGCGGGCTCCTATAATTCACCCCTCCACTTT.

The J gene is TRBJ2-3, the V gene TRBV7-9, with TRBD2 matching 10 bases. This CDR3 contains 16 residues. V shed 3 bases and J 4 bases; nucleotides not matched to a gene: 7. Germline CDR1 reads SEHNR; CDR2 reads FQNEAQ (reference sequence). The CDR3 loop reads CASSLNSGGPPDTQYF. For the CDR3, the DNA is TGTGCCAGCAGCTTGAATAGCGGGGGGCCCCCAGATACGCAGTATTTT.

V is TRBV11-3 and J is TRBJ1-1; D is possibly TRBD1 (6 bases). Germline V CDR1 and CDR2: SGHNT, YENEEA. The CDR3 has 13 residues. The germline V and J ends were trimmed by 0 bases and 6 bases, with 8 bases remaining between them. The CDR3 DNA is TGTGCCAGCAGCTTAGATAGGACAGCTGAAGCTTTCTTT. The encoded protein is CASSLDRTAEAFF. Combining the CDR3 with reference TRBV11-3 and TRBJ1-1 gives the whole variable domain EAGVVQSPRYKIIEKKQPVAFWCNPISGHNTLYWYLQNLGQGPELLIRYENEEAVDDSQLPKDRFSAERLKGVDSTLKIQPAELGDSAVYLCASSLDRTAEAFFGQGTRLTVV.

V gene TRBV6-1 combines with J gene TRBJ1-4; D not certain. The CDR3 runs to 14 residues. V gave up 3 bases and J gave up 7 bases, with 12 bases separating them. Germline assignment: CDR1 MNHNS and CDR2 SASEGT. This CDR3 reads CASSDRGRFEKLFF. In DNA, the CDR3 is TGTGCCAGCAGTGACCGGGGAAGGTTTGAAAAACTGTTTTTT.

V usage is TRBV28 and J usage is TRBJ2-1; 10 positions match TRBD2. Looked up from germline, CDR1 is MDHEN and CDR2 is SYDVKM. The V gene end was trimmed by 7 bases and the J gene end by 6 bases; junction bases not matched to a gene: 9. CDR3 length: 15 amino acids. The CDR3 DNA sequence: TGTGCCAGCACCCTACAGCGGGGGGGCCTCAATGAGCAGTTCTTC. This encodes CASTLQRGGLNEQFF.

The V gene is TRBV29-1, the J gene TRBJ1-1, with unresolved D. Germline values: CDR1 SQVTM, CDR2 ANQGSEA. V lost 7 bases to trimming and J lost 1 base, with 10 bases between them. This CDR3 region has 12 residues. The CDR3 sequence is CSAGRGNTEAFF. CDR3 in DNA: TGCAGCGCCGGACGGGGGAACACTGAAGCTTTCTTT.

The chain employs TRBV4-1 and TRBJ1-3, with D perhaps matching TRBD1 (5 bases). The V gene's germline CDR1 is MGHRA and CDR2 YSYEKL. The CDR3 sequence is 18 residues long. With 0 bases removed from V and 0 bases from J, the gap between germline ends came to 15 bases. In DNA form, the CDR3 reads TGCGCCAGCAGCCAAGATTCTCTGGGGCGAAGCTCTGGAAACACCATATATTTT. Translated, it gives CASSQDSLGRSSGNTIYF.

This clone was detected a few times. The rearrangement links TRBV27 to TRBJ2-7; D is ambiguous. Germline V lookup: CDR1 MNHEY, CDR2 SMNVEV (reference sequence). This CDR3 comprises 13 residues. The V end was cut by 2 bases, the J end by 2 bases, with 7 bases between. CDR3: CASSLSPPYEQYF. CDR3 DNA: TGTGCCAGCAGTTTAAGCCCACCCTACGAGCAGTACTTC.

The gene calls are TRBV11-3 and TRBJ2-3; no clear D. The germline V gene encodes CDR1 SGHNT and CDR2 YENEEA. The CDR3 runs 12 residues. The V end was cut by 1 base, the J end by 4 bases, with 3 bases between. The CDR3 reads CASSLGADTQYF. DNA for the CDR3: TGTGCCAGCAGCTTAGGCGCAGATACGCAGTATTTT.

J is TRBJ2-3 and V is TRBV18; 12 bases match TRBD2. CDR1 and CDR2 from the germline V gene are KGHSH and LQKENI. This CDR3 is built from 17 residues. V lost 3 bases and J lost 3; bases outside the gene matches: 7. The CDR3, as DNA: TGTGCCAGCTCACCTACCCTAGCGGGGGGGGTGACAGATACGCAGTATTTT. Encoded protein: CASSPTLAGGVTDTQYF.

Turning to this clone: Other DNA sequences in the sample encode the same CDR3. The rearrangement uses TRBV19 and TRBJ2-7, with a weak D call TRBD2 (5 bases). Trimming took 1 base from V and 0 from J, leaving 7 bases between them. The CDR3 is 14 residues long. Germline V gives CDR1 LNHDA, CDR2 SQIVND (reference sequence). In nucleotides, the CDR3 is TGTGCCAGTAGTATAGTTGGGAGCTCCTACGAGCAGTACTTC. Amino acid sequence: CASSIVGSSYEQYF. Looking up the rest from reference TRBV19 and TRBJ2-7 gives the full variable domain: DGGITQSPKYLFRKEGQNVTLSCEQNLNHDAMYWYRQDPGQGLRLIYYSQIVNDFQKGDIAEGYSVSREKKESFPLTVTSAQKNPTAFYLCASSIVGSSYEQYFGPGTRLTVT.

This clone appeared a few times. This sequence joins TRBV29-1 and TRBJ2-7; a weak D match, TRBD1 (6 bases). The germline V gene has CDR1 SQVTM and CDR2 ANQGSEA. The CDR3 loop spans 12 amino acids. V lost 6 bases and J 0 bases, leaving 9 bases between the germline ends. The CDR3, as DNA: TGCAGCGTGGGACAATTCTCCTACGAGCAGTACTTC. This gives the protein CSVGQFSYEQYF.

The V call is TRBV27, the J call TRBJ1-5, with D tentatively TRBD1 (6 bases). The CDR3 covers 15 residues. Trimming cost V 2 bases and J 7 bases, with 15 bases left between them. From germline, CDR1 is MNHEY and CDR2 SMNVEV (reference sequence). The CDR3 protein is CASSLVGGVGQPQHF. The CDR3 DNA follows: TGTGCCAGCAGTTTAGTAGGGGGGGTCGGGCAGCCCCAGCATTTT.